The 6 T cell receptor beta chains listed next were all sequenced from one sample in a study of blood T cell repertoires in COVID-19. Only in-frame clones appear in the TCRdb table, and some are missing; sequencing was by immunoSEQ multiplex PCR. Of a few hundred thousand clones listed, over 75% are singletons. Sequenced sample: PBMCs or T cells enriched from blood (not recorded which). These receptors were obtained from a young man who had recovered from COVID-19.

This chain joins TRBV19 and TRBJ1-2, with unresolved D. Trimming pared 3 bases from V and 5 bases from J, leaving 13 bases between. The germline V gene encodes CDR1 LNHDA and CDR2 SQIVND (reference sequence). The CDR3 length is 14 residues. The CDR3 DNA sequence: TGTGCCAGTAGTATCAAAGTCCGTGCGTATGGCTACACCTTC. Encoded protein: CASSIKVRAYGYTF.

The gene calls are TRBV5-1 and TRBJ1-1, with D possibly matching TRBD1 (6 bases). V lost 3 bases, J lost 1 base, and 10 bases lay in between. Germline V gives CDR1 SGHRS, CDR2 YFSETQ. The length of the CDR3 is 14 residues. This CDR3 reads CASSSRGQNTEAFF. In nucleotides, the CDR3 is TGCGCCAGCAGCTCCAGGGGCCAGAACACTGAAGCTTTCTTT. The full variable domain, in which reference TRBV5-1 and TRBJ1-1 provide the parts outside the CDR3, is KAGVTQTPRYLIKTRGQQVTLSCSPISGHRSVSWYQQTPGQGLQFLFEYFSETQRNKGNFPGRFSGRQFSNSRSEMNVSTLELGDSALYLCASSSRGQNTEAFFGQGTRLTVV.

This chain joins TRBV2 and TRBJ2-2, with TRBD2 identical over 14 bases. With 5 bases clipped from V and 0 bases from J, the junction kept 5 bases outside the gene matches. The CDR3 is 18 amino acids. Germline lookup yields CDR1 SNHLY and CDR2 FYNNEI. The CDR3 is CASSYGTSGRANTGELFF. CDR3 nucleotides: TGTGCCAGCAGTTACGGGACTAGCGGGAGAGCGAACACCGGGGAGCTGTTTTTT.

CDR3: CASTMTGTSEAFF. CDR3 bases: TGTGCCAGCACGATGACAGGGACATCTGAAGCTTTCTTT. The chain is built from TRBV11-2 and TRBJ1-1; 7 positions match TRBD1. With 7 bases clipped from V and 6 bases from J, the junction kept 8 bases outside the gene matches. Germline V gene sequence: CDR1 SGHAT, CDR2 FQNNGV. This CDR3 is 13 amino acids long.

This chain uses TRBV7-3 with TRBJ2-7; TRBD1 aligns across 8 bases. Germline-derived CDR1 and CDR2 are SGHTA and FQGTGA. Germline trimming cut 6 bases from V and 2 bases from J; bases unmatched to any gene: 6. This CDR3 comprises 14 residues. The CDR3 DNA sequence: TGTGCCAGCAGACCCGGACAGGGTCCCTACGAGCAGTACTTC. Translated: CASRPGQGPYEQYF.

The chain combines TRBV6-5 with TRBJ2-1, with TRBD2 matching over 14 bases. Losses at the gene ends were 6 bases for V and 9 bases for J; bases not matched to a gene: 7. Germline V gene lookup returns CDR1 MNHEY and CDR2 SVGAGI. The CDR3 runs 15 residues. CDR3 sequence: CASSSGTSGRGEQFF. CDR3 nucleotides: TGTGCCAGCAGCTCCGGGACTAGCGGGAGAGGTGAGCAGTTCTTC.